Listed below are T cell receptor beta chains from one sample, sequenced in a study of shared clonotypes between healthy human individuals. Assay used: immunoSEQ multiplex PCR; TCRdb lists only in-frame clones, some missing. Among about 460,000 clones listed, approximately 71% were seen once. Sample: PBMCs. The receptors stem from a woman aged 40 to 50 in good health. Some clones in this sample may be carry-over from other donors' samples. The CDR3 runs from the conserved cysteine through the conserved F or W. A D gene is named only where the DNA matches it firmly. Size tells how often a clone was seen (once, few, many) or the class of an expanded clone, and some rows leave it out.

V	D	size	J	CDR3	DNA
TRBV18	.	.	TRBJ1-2	CASSPPGMADYGYTF	TGTGCCAGCTCACCACCCGGTATGGCAGACTATGGCTACACCTTC
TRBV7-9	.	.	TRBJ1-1	CASSLALSGAYTEAFF	TGTGCCAGCAGCTTAGCGCTAAGCGGGGCCTACACTGAAGCTTTCTTT
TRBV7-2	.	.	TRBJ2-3	CASSPHQGGVDTQYF	TGTGCCAGCAGCCCCCACCAAGGGGGGGTGGATACGCAGTATTTT
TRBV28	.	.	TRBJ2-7	CASSEPPGQQYF	TGTGCCAGCAGTGAACCCCCGGGACAACAATACTTC
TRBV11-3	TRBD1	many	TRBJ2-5	CASSSGQGTGPQETQYF	TGTGCCAGCAGCTCGGGACAGGGTACGGGTCCCCAAGAGACCCAGTACTTC
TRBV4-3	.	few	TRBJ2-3	CASSQEAGTDTQYF	TGCGCCAGCAGCCAAGAGGCTGGCACAGATACGCAGTATTTT
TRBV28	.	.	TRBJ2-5	CASSFGQQETQYF	TGTGCCAGCAGTTTTGGCCAGCAAGAGACCCAGTACTTC
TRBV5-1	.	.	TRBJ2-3	CASSEHTGTDTQYF	TGCGCCAGCAGCGAGCACACCGGGACAGATACGCAGTATTTT
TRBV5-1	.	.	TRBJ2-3	CASSLGGKLTDTQYF	TGCGCCAGCAGCTTGGGGGGAAAATTGACAGATACGCAGTATTTT
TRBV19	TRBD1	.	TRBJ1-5	CASTPDRVGSQPQHF	TGTGCCAGTACCCCCGACAGGGTTGGGAGTCAGCCCCAGCATTTT
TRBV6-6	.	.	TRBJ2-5	CASSYSRETQYF	TGTGCCAGCAGTTACTCCAGAGAGACCCAGTACTTC
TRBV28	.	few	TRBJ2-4	CASSSPGSRGKNIQYF	TGTGCCAGCAGTTCTCCGGGGTCCAGGGGAAAAAACATTCAGTACTTC
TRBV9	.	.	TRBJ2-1	CASSAHTSNNEQFF	TGTGCCAGCAGCGCCCACACCTCAAACAATGAGCAGTTCTTC
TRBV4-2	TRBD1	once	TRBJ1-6	CASSQKPGQGNAMNNSPLHF	TGTGCCAGCAGCCAAAAACCGGGACAGGGAAACGCAATGAATAATTCACCCCTCCACTTT
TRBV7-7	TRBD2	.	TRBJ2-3	CASSLEAGSTDTQYF	TGTGCTAGCAGCTTAGAAGCGGGAAGCACAGATACGCAGTATTTT
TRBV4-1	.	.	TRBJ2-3	CASSQTTDTQYF	TGCGCCAGCAGCCAAACCACAGATACGCAGTATTTT
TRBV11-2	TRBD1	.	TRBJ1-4	CASSFQTGEGEKLFF	TGTGCCAGCAGCTTCCAGACAGGGGAAGGGGAAAAACTGTTTTTT
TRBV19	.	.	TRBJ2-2	CASKAGGDTGELFF	TGTGCCAGTAAGGCAGGGGGGGACACCGGGGAGCTGTTTTTT
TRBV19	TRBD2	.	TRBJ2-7	CASKSGRAYEQYF	TGTGCCAGTAAGTCGGGGAGGGCCTACGAGCAGTACTTC
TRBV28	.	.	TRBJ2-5	CASTPWPTQETQYF	TGTGCCAGCACCCCGTGGCCGACCCAAGAGACCCAGTACTTC
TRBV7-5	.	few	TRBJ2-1	CVRSLVGLAGDGNEQFF	TGTGTCAGAAGCTTAGTGGGACTAGCGGGGGATGGCAATGAGCAGTTCTTC
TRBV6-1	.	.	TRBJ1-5	CASSRGNLDQPQHF	TGTGCCAGCAGTAGAGGGAATCTGGATCAGCCCCAGCATTTT
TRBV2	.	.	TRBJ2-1	CASSEAWTGAQFF	TGTGCCAGCAGTGAAGCCTGGACGGGGGCGCAGTTCTTC
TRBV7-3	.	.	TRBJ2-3	CASSLSPQDTQYF	TGTGCCAGCAGCTTATCCCCTCAAGATACGCAGTATTTT
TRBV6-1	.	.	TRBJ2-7	CASITMLGAEQYF	TGTGCCAGCATTACCATGCTTGGCGCTGAGCAGTACTTC
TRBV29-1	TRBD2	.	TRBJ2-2	CSAYRTSDTGELFF	TGCAGCGCCTACCGGACTAGTGACACCGGGGAGCTGTTTTTT
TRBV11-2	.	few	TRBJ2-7	CASSLERATAMEQYF	TGTGCCAGCAGCTTAGAGCGTGCGACCGCCATGGAGCAGTACTTC
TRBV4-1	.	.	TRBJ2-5	CASSQIGIGETQYF	TGCGCCAGCAGCCAAATCGGGATAGGAGAGACCCAGTACTTC
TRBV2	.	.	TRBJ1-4	CASSPEGENNEKLFF	TGTGCCAGCAGTCCGGAAGGGGAAAATAATGAAAAACTGTTTTTT